Reported below is one TCR beta chain. TCR alpha and TCR beta cDNA libraries carrying sample barcodes and UMIs came from 5'RACE with constant-segment primers. A single record per CDR3 protein comes from TCRdb applying MiXCR to the 5' RACE reads. The sample includes around 530,000 distinct CDR3 sequences, less than 25% of them seen just once. This sample is drawn from a study of T-cell memory formation after mild COVID-19. Germline V CDR1 and CDR2: MNHEY, SVGAGI. Trimming removed 9 bases at V and 9 bases at J, with 12 bases between. CDR3 length equals 11 residues. The clonotype comes from an adult woman who had mild COVID-19 (a few samples of this study predate the infection). Cell type and time point are not known. The J gene is TRBJ2-1, the V gene TRBV6-5; D call uncertain. The sequenced sample was PBMCs or a T cell subset sorted from them (not recorded which). CDR3 residues: CASTHGFEQFF. The CDR3 DNA is TGTGCCAGTACCCACGGGTTTGAGCAGTTCTTC.